This T cell receptor beta chain was identified during a study of T cell responses to AZD1222 COVID-19 vaccine. Details on this clone: Its target is unknown.

Measured with immunoSEQ multiplex PCR; TCRdb has only the in-frame clones, and not every one. This table has tens of thousands of clones, 70% to 90% appearing once. General study findings and limits: Regions left unmutated in variants are reportedly the target of nearly half of spike-specific TCRs. The CD4 TCRs associated with vaccination extended across spike and predominated at 160-218 and 743-854. It should be noted that donors were predominantly white British and more often female, and clonal diversity was possibly underestimated. Two AZD1222 administrations were followed by greater Spike-specific TCR breadth and depth.

The CDR3 spans 14 residues. Trimming took 3 bases from V and 7 from J, leaving 13 bases between them. Germline V lookup: CDR1 KGHSH, CDR2 LQKENI. This sample comprised peripheral blood, obtained 28 days after the second AZD1222 dose. The chain links TRBV18 to TRBJ1-5; possibly TRBD1 for D (5 bases). The sequence derives from an adult who received the AZD1222 COVID-19 vaccine. This chain's CDR3 is CASSPGLSGQPQHF. CDR3 nucleotides: TGTGCCAGCTCACCGGGGCTGAGTGGCCAGCCCCAGCATTTT.